This passage covers 17 T cell receptor beta chains from one sample sequenced in a study of somatic mutations in cytotoxic T cells in rheumatoid arthritis. The table came from immunoSEQ multiplex PCR; TCRdb's copy has only in-frame clones and leaves some out. The sample includes 14,000 or so clones, roughly 77% of them seen just once. What was sequenced was CD8+ T cells sorted from blood. The receptors were sampled from an adult with rheumatoid arthritis.

The chain has TRBV7-8 and TRBJ2-2; 8 bases match TRBD2. Losses at the gene ends were 3 bases for V and 4 bases for J; bases not matched to a gene: 16. CDR1 SGHVS and CDR2 FQNEAQ come from the germline V gene. CDR3 length: 19 residues. The CDR3 loop is CASSFSERTSWDRTGELFF. The CDR3 coding sequence is TGTGCCAGCAGCTTTTCCGAACGGACTAGCTGGGATCGCACCGGGGAGCTGTTTTTT.

The CDR3, as DNA: TGTGCCAGCTCACCAGGGGCCCTTTACCAAGAGACCCAGTACTTC. Protein product: CASSPGALYQETQYF. The V and J genes are TRBV18 and TRBJ2-5; D may be TRBD1 (5 bases). This CDR3 comprises 15 residues. Per the germline V gene, CDR1 is KGHSH and CDR2 is LQKENI. V dropped 2 bases and J dropped 0 bases, with 10 bases sitting between them.

This clone was picked up one time. This chain uses TRBV5-1 with TRBJ1-1, with no clear D. The V gene's germline CDR1 is SGHRS and CDR2 YFSETQ. Between the trimmed V and J ends, which lost 0 bases and 1 base, there was a span of 7 bases. The CDR3 has 14 residues. The CDR3, as DNA: TGCGCCAGCAGCTTGGCTACCGCGAACACTGAAGCTTTCTTT. This codes for CASSLATANTEAFF.

The rearrangement links TRBV5-1 to TRBJ1-2; a possible D gene is TRBD1 (5 bases). The CDR3 covers 14 residues. Germline CDR1 and CDR2: SGHRS and YFSETQ. V gave up 6 bases and J gave up 3 bases, with 15 bases separating them. CDR3: CASNHFPGDYGYTF. In DNA, the CDR3 is TGCGCCAGCAACCACTTTCCGGGGGACTATGGCTACACCTTC.

The genes are TRBV5-1 and TRBJ2-1; D may be TRBD2 (6 bases). Per the germline V gene, CDR1 is SGHRS and CDR2 is YFSETQ. The V end lost 4 bases, the J end lost 8 bases, and 19 bases lay between the germline ends. The CDR3 length is 15 residues. Written as DNA, the CDR3 is TGCGCCAGCAGCCCGGGGACTCCCCCGAGGGATGAGCAGTTCTTC. This sequence encodes CASSPGTPPRDEQFF.

The J gene is TRBJ2-3, the V gene TRBV7-9; D possibly corresponds to TRBD2 (5 bases). The V gene lost 11 bases and the J gene lost 10 bases, with 22 bases spanning the gap. The CDR3 sequence is 13 residues long. The germline CDR1 and CDR2 sequences are SEHNR and FQNEAQ (reference sequence). The CDR3 DNA reads as TGTGCCTCGTCCCGGGAACCACGTGGTCCGCAGTATTTT. Translation: CASSREPRGPQYF.

The chain links TRBV6-4 to TRBJ2-1; 8 bases map to TRBD1. The CDR3 runs to 16 residues. Trimming took 4 bases from V and 0 from J; bases not matched to a gene: 5. The V gene's germline CDR1 is MRHNA and CDR2 SNTAGT. As DNA, the CDR3 is TGTGCCAGCAGTGGAACAGGGGGGTTCTCCTACAATGAGCAGTTCTTC. Amino acid sequence: CASSGTGGFSYNEQFF.

The chain carries TRBV4-1 and TRBJ2-2; the D is unclear. The length of the CDR3 is 16 residues. The V gene lost 1 base and the J gene lost 1 base, with 10 bases spanning the gap. Per germline, CDR1 MGHRA and CDR2 YSYEKL. CDR3 protein: CASSQVYNMNTGELFF. CDR3 nucleotide sequence: TGCGCCAGCAGCCAAGTTTATAACATGAACACCGGGGAGCTGTTTTTT.

This clone was observed a few times. The rearrangement links TRBV30 to TRBJ2-2; unclear D gene. Germline V gene sequence: CDR1 GTSNPN, CDR2 SVGIG (reference sequence). Trimming removed 0 bases at V and 3 bases at J, with 5 bases between. The CDR3 extends over 13 amino acids. The CDR3 reads CAWSVDDTGELFF. The DNA of the CDR3 is TGTGCCTGGAGTGTGGATGACACCGGGGAGCTGTTTTTT.

This rearrangement joins TRBV27 to TRBJ2-5; 14 bases map to TRBD2. CDR3 length: 17 residues. Losses at the gene ends were 5 bases for V and 5 bases for J; bases not matched to a gene: 10. Germline CDR1 reads MNHEY; CDR2 reads SMNVEV (reference sequence). CDR3 in amino acids: CASSPTTSGGAWETQYF. CDR3 DNA sequence: TGTGCCAGCAGTCCTACGACTAGCGGGGGGGCCTGGGAGACCCAGTACTTC.

This chain links TRBV28 with TRBJ1-2, with 8 bases identical to TRBD1. Trimming removed 7 bases from V and 2 bases from J; junction bases left unmatched: 3. The CDR3 consists of 13 residues. Germline V lookup: CDR1 MDHEN, CDR2 SYDVKM. Written as DNA, the CDR3 is TGTGCCAGCAAGCAGGGGGCGAACTATGGCTACACCTTC. Protein: CASKQGANYGYTF.

The chain recombines TRBV28 with TRBJ1-6; D unclear. V gave up 6 bases and J gave up 4 bases, with 10 bases separating them. Germline assignment: CDR1 MDHEN and CDR2 SYDVKM. The length of the CDR3 is 14 residues. The CDR3 is CASSLDGYNSPLHF. The CDR3 DNA is TGTGCCAGCAGCCTTGACGGGTATAATTCACCCCTCCACTTT.

The genes are TRBV5-5 and TRBJ2-7; D gene unclear. This CDR3 comprises 12 residues. Germline V gene sequence: CDR1 SGHKS, CDR2 YYEKEE (reference sequence). Trimming took off 0 bases at V and 9 bases at J, with 10 bases between the two ends. The CDR3, as DNA: TGTGCCAGCAGCTTGGTCCCAATGGGGCAGTACTTC. As protein: CASSLVPMGQYF.

The V gene is TRBV6-6, the J gene TRBJ2-3, with TRBD2 matching over 9 bases. Germline CDR1 is MNHNY and CDR2 is SVGAGI (reference sequence). V was clipped by 5 bases and J by 4 bases; unmatched bases: 4. The CDR3 runs 14 residues. This CDR3 reads CASSAGGPADTQYF. The CDR3 DNA follows: TGTGCCAGCAGTGCGGGGGGGCCAGCAGATACGCAGTATTTT.

This chain's CDR3 is CASSIAGSSPYEQYF. Written as DNA, the CDR3 is TGTGCCAGTAGTATAGCAGGGAGCAGCCCCTACGAGCAGTACTTC. This chain links TRBV19 with TRBJ2-7; D is perhaps TRBD1 or TRBD2 (5 bases each). This CDR3 is built from 15 residues. Per germline, CDR1 LNHDA and CDR2 SQIVND (reference sequence). V dropped 1 base and J dropped 2 bases, with 12 bases sitting between them.

This clone was seen only a few times. The rearrangement links TRBV19 to TRBJ1-1; no reliable D call. Germline values: CDR1 LNHDA, CDR2 SQIVND (reference sequence). This CDR3 spans 13 amino acids. Trimming removed 0 bases at V and 5 bases at J, with 7 bases between. This CDR3 reads CASSIDLETEAFF. The CDR3 DNA is TGTGCCAGTAGTATAGATCTAGAAACTGAAGCTTTCTTT.

This clone was seen a few times. The gene calls are TRBV27 and TRBJ1-5, with 7 positions matching TRBD1. The germline CDR1 and CDR2 sequences are MNHEY and SMNVEV (reference sequence). J gave up 1 base and V 6 bases, and 3 bases lay outside the gene matches. This CDR3 has 14 amino acids. CDR3 DNA: TGTGCCAGCAGCCTACAGGGGAGCAATCAGCCCCAGCATTTT. Amino acid sequence: CASSLQGSNQPQHF.